This is a list of T cell receptor beta chains from one sample in a study of shared clonotypes between healthy human individuals. Using immunoSEQ multiplex PCR, the repertoire was profiled, and TCRdb retains in-frame clones only, with some absent. The table lists 640,000 or so clones, roughly 78% of them singletons. The sample comprised memory CD4+ T cells sorted from blood. The receptors shown here come from a woman aged 30 to 39 in good health. Each CDR3 is given with its conserved first and last residue. D genes are given only for firm matches. The size of a clone is reported for some rows only, either as once, few or many, or as a class for expanded clones.

TRBJ1-2 | - | TRBV5-1 | - | TGCGCCAGCAGCTTGGTTTCAGACTATGGCTACACCTTC | CASSLVSDYGYTF
TRBJ2-4 | - | TRBV7-8 | TRBD2 | TGTGCCAGCAGCTTAGGCGGGACTAGCGGGAGAACTGAGTACTTC | CASSLGGTSGRTEYF
TRBJ2-3 | - | TRBV5-4 | - | TGTGCCAGCAGCTTGGGCGGAAGCACAGATACGCAGTATTTT | CASSLGGSTDTQYF
TRBJ2-2 | - | TRBV27 | TRBD2 | TGTGCCAGCAGTGGGGGGCTAGCGGGAGTCTACACCGGGGAGCTGTTTTTT | CASSGGLAGVYTGELFF
TRBJ2-5 | - | TRBV2 | - | TGTGCCAGCAGTGGACTGGGGGCAGAGACCCAGTACTTC | CASSGLGAETQYF
TRBJ2-2 | many | TRBV6-4 | TRBD2 | TGTGCCAGCAGTGAGACTAGCGGGAGTACCGGGGAGCTGTTTTTT | CASSETSGSTGELFF
TRBJ2-4 | - | TRBV28 | - | TGTGCCAGCAGTCGGGGTACCGACATTCAGTACTTC | CASSRGTDIQYF
TRBJ2-7 | - | TRBV19 | - | TGTGCCAGTAGTATATGGCAGGGAGCCCACGAGCAGTACTTC | CASSIWQGAHEQYF
TRBJ2-2 | - | TRBV10-1 | - | TGCGCCAGCAGAGCTTTGGGGACCGGGGAGCTGTTTTTT | CASRALGTGELFF
TRBJ2-7 | - | TRBV6-5 | - | TGTGCCAGCCGGGGAGGCAACAGGTACGAGCAGTACTTC | CASRGGNRYEQYF
TRBJ1-1 | - | TRBV29-1 | - | TGCAGCGTTGATGGGCAGGGAATGGCTTTCTTT | CSVDGQGMAFF
TRBJ2-1 | - | TRBV2 | - | TGTGCCAGCAAGGTCGACGGGTACAATGAGCAGTTCTTC | CASKVDGYNEQFF
TRBJ1-1 | few | TRBV11-2 | - | TGTGCCAGCAGCTTAGCGGGTTTGAGGGCTTTCTTT | CASSLAGLRAFF
TRBJ2-2 | few | TRBV5-1 | - | TGCGCCAGCAGCGCGGGAAGTCGGGACACCGGGGAGCTGTTTTTT | CASSAGSRDTGELFF
TRBJ2-7 | - | TRBV2 | - | TGTGCCAGCACCCTAAGGGGAAGGGGGAGCTCCTACGAGCAGTACTTC | CASTLRGRGSSYEQYF
TRBJ1-1 | few | TRBV4-1 | TRBD1 | TGCGCCAGCAGCCATCCGGGACAGGGACATACTGAAGCTTTCTTT | CASSHPGQGHTEAFF
TRBJ2-2 | - | TRBV5-1 | - | TGCGCCAGCACCGGTTCGGTTAACACCGGGGAGCTGTTTTTT | CASTGSVNTGELFF
TRBJ1-2 | - | TRBV6-5 | TRBD1 | TGTGCCAGCAGCCCGCCGGGACAGGGATGGAGTGGCTACACCTTC | CASSPPGQGWSGYTF
TRBJ1-5 | - | TRBV28 | TRBD1 | TGTGCCAGCAGTTTAAAAGGACAGGGCTCCTATAGCAATCAGCCCCAGCATTTT | CASSLKGQGSYSNQPQHF
TRBJ2-3 | few | TRBV11-3 | TRBD2 | TGTGCCAGCAGCTCAGCGGGAGTAAGAGATACGCAGTATTTT | CASSSAGVRDTQYF
TRBJ2-1 | - | TRBV6-1 | TRBD2 | TGTGCCAGCAGTGAAGGGACTAGCGGGACGTACAATGAGCAGTTCTTC | CASSEGTSGTYNEQFF
TRBJ1-4 | - | TRBV18 | - | TGTGCCAGCTCACGGTCCGGCTATAATGAAAAACTGTTTTTT | CASSRSGYNEKLFF
TRBJ1-2 | - | TRBV7-8 | - | TGTGCCAGCAGCTTAGTATTCGCCTCGGAGAACTATGGCTACACCTTC | CASSLVFASENYGYTF
TRBJ1-2 | - | TRBV28 | TRBD1 | TGTGCCAGCAGTTTATCCTCGGGACAGTTTAACTATGGCTACACCTTC | CASSLSSGQFNYGYTF
TRBJ1-5 | - | TRBV27 | TRBD1 | TGTGCCAGCAGGCGACAGGGGGTTAGAATAAATCAGCCCCAGCATTTT | CASRRQGVRINQPQHF
TRBJ2-7 | - | TRBV28 | TRBD2 | TGTGCCAGCAGTCCGCCTCCTAGACTGGCAAGCGGGGTCCACGAGCAGTACTTC | CASSPPPRLASGVHEQYF
TRBJ1-4 | - | TRBV6-1 | - | TGTGCCAGCAGTGAAGCGGTTGTCGCGCTACAACTGTTTTTT | CASSEAVVALQLFF